This T cell receptor (beta chain) was retrieved from a study of T-cell reconstitution after alpha-beta-depleted transplantation in children listed by TCRdb under 2016. In the study overall: Using TCR repertoire profiling, the study quantitatively followed how T-cell immune reconstitution unfolded in children after TCRalphabeta/CD19-depleted allogeneic hematopoietic cell transplantation. The paper's findings and limits, for the study overall: In some patients, the high TCRbeta diversity seen at day 60 was put down to recipient T cells and intrathymic progenitors that had survived conditioning. About two months after transplant, the apparently early recovery of alphabetaT-cell counts reportedly depended on just several hundred clones that had expanded rapidly and came from non-depleted graft cells. The frequencies of hyperexpanded clones fell over the following months, and after one year, T-cell counts and TCRbeta diversity were mostly attributed to newly produced T cells.

The time point label of this sample denotes: day 60 (about 2 months) after transplantation. Sample treatment or condition, as interpreted from the label and publication: allogeneic hematopoietic cell transplantation with graft depleted of TCRalphabeta T cells and CD19 B cells. Transplant recipients were children who received TCRalphabeta/CD19-depleted allogeneic hematopoietic cell grafts. Libraries were made using PCR. TCRdb names Illumina HiSeq 2500 as the instrument used. TCR libraries were prepared with molecular barcoding, using unique molecular identifiers to normalize TCRbeta repertoire quantification. TCRdb handled the public reads itself, with Q25 trimming in fastp and clone calling in MiXCR, and kept productive beta chains. Entries that share a CDR3 protein sequence are merged under the most common genes and DNA. This sample has roughly 100,000 distinct CDR3 sequences in its table, and 6% of those were observed once. The ten most abundant clones make up around 5.6% of the sample.

This clonotype has ten or more counts. The specificity of this receptor is unknown. Per-base qualities were not stored, and no clone one base away is much larger. V is reduced by 8 bases and J by 0 bases, leaving a spacing of 11 bases between them. Including cysteine and phenylalanine, the CDR3 has 13 amino acids. Of the read, only the CDR3 DNA is kept; its 39 bases are in frame from base 1. In the germline V gene (reference sequence), CDR1 corresponds to SEHNR and CDR2 to FQNEAQ. The receptor's source is a female patient under 10 years old who had a stem cell transplant for Fanconi anemia, so the T cells may come from the graft donor. The sample consisted of PBMCs, mostly from graft donor cells, taken 60 days after TCRalphabeta/CD19-depleted stem cell transplant. The V and J segments used are TRBV7-9 and TRBJ2-7, with the D gene not clear enough to name. Here the CDR3 is given as CASAENPSYEQYF. The DNA sequence follows: TGTGCCAGCGCCGAAAACCCCTCCTACGAGCAGTACTTC.